This is a list of T cell receptor beta chains from one sample in a study of technical replicates of blood from four donors. Some clones are missing from TCRdb's copy, which holds only in-frame ones; the method was immunoSEQ multiplex PCR. The table has fewer than 15,000 clones, around 95% seen once. What was sequenced was PBMCs. These receptors were collected from a human donor in good health. Both conserved end residues are part of each CDR3. The order of the fields is V gene, J gene, clone size, D gene, CDR3 protein, CDR3 DNA. D genes are given only for firm matches. Clone size, where shown, is once, few, many, or a class for clones that have expanded.

V gene: TRBV7-9
J gene: TRBJ2-2
clone size: few
D gene: TRBD1
CDR3 protein: CASRETGKKSTGELFF
CDR3 DNA: TGTGCCAGCAGAGAGACAGGGAAGAAGAGCACCGGGGAGCTGTTTTTT

V gene: TRBV6-8
J gene: TRBJ1-5
clone size: NA
D gene: NA
CDR3 protein: CASSSVPGKNGGNQPQHF
CDR3 DNA: TGTGCCAGCAGTTCGGTACCAGGGAAGAATGGAGGCAATCAGCCCCAGCATTTT

V gene: TRBV5-1
J gene: TRBJ2-5
clone size: NA
D gene: TRBD2
CDR3 protein: CASSLVAGAIETQYF
CDR3 DNA: TGCGCCAGCAGCTTGGTAGCGGGAGCCATTGAGACCCAGTACTTC

V gene: TRBV27
J gene: TRBJ2-5
clone size: NA
D gene: TRBD2
CDR3 protein: CASRRLAGEETQYF
CDR3 DNA: TGTGCCAGCAGGCGACTAGCGGGAGAAGAGACCCAGTACTTC

V gene: TRBV7-9
J gene: TRBJ1-4
clone size: NA
D gene: NA
CDR3 protein: CASSSSGITNEKLFF
CDR3 DNA: TGTGCCAGCAGCTCTTCCGGTATAACTAATGAAAAACTGTTTTTT

V gene: TRBV28
J gene: TRBJ1-5
clone size: NA
D gene: NA
CDR3 protein: CASSLLGREAQPQHF
CDR3 DNA: TGTGCCAGCAGTTTATTGGGCAGGGAAGCTCAGCCCCAGCATTTT

V gene: TRBV2
J gene: TRBJ2-2
clone size: NA
D gene: NA
CDR3 protein: CASSAGMGYGGELFF
CDR3 DNA: TGTGCCAGCAGTGCGGGGATGGGTTACGGCGGGGAGCTGTTTTTT

V gene: TRBV5-6
J gene: TRBJ1-1
clone size: NA
D gene: TRBD1
CDR3 protein: CASSYGTGLGAEAFF
CDR3 DNA: TGTGCCAGCAGCTACGGGACAGGGCTCGGCGCTGAAGCTTTCTTT

V gene: TRBV28
J gene: TRBJ2-1
clone size: NA
D gene: TRBD2
CDR3 protein: CASVPSGAYNEQFF
CDR3 DNA: TGTGCCAGCGTTCCTAGCGGGGCTTACAATGAGCAGTTCTTC

V gene: TRBV2
J gene: TRBJ2-1
clone size: NA
D gene: TRBD1
CDR3 protein: CASSRRTGGQFF
CDR3 DNA: TGTGCCAGCAGTCGAAGGACAGGTGGGCAGTTCTTC

V gene: TRBV30
J gene: TRBJ2-4
clone size: once
D gene: NA
CDR3 protein: CAWSVGGPVTILGF
CDR3 DNA: TGTGCCTGGAGTGTAGGAGGGCCAGTGACTATCTTAGGCTTC

V gene: TRBV10-3
J gene: TRBJ2-7
clone size: NA
D gene: TRBD2
CDR3 protein: CAIGEGISYEQYF
CDR3 DNA: TGTGCCATCGGGGAGGGAATCTCCTACGAGCAGTACTTC

V gene: TRBV27
J gene: TRBJ2-2
clone size: NA
D gene: TRBD1
CDR3 protein: CASSFGQGRLGELFF
CDR3 DNA: TGTGCCAGCAGCTTCGGACAGGGACGGTTGGGGGAGCTGTTTTTT

V gene: TRBV27
J gene: TRBJ2-1
clone size: NA
D gene: NA
CDR3 protein: CASSLDRYNEQFF
CDR3 DNA: TGTGCCAGCAGTTTAGACAGATACAATGAGCAGTTCTTC

V gene: TRBV29-1
J gene: TRBJ1-5
clone size: NA
D gene: NA
CDR3 protein: CSVGGEGQPQHF
CDR3 DNA: TGCAGCGTTGGTGGGGAGGGTCAGCCCCAGCATTTT

V gene: TRBV18
J gene: TRBJ2-7
clone size: NA
D gene: TRBD2
CDR3 protein: CASSPPSLAGTYEQYF
CDR3 DNA: TGTGCCAGCTCTCCTCCCTCGCTAGCGGGGACCTACGAGCAGTACTTC

V gene: TRBV15
J gene: TRBJ2-1
clone size: NA
D gene: TRBD2
CDR3 protein: CATSRLVSGLSYNEQFF
CDR3 DNA: TGTGCCACCAGCAGACTCGTTAGCGGGCTCTCCTACAATGAGCAGTTCTTC

V gene: TRBV30
J gene: TRBJ1-1
clone size: NA
D gene: NA
CDR3 protein: CACAGLAGNTEAFF
CDR3 DNA: TGTGCCTGTGCGGGCCTGGCGGGAAACACTGAAGCTTTCTTT

V gene: TRBV6-6
J gene: TRBJ2-7
clone size: NA
D gene: NA
CDR3 protein: CASSSLAWGEQYF
CDR3 DNA: TGTGCCAGCAGCTCACTAGCTTGGGGCGAGCAGTACTTC

V gene: TRBV7-6
J gene: TRBJ2-1
clone size: NA
D gene: NA
CDR3 protein: CASSLSGGASSYNEQFF
CDR3 DNA: TGTGCCAGCAGCTTATCGGGCGGGGCTAGCTCCTACAATGAGCAGTTCTTC

V gene: TRBV5-1
J gene: TRBJ2-2
clone size: NA
D gene: NA
CDR3 protein: CASSQGGAYTGELFF
CDR3 DNA: TGCGCCAGCAGCCAAGGGGGGGCGTACACCGGGGAGCTGTTTTTT

V gene: TRBV10-2
J gene: TRBJ1-4
clone size: NA
D gene: NA
CDR3 protein: CASSERTGAGEKLFF
CDR3 DNA: TGCGCCAGCAGTGAGAGGACGGGAGCGGGGGAAAAACTGTTTTTT

V gene: TRBV4-2
J gene: TRBJ1-4
clone size: NA
D gene: TRBD1
CDR3 protein: CASSQEPTGRNEKLFF
CDR3 DNA: TGTGCCAGCAGCCAAGAACCGACAGGGCGGAATGAAAAACTGTTTTTT

V gene: TRBV10-3
J gene: TRBJ2-1
clone size: NA
D gene: TRBD2
CDR3 protein: CATRPHLAGDGSYNEQFF
CDR3 DNA: TGTGCCACCCGGCCCCATCTAGCGGGAGATGGATCCTACAATGAGCAGTTCTTC

V gene: TRBV14
J gene: TRBJ1-2
clone size: NA
D gene: NA
CDR3 protein: CASSQDRRLQNYGYTF
CDR3 DNA: TGTGCCAGCAGCCAGGACAGACGCTTACAGAACTATGGCTACACCTTC

V gene: TRBV27
J gene: TRBJ2-2
clone size: NA
D gene: NA
CDR3 protein: CASSFTAAGELFF
CDR3 DNA: TGTGCCAGCAGTTTCACAGCGGCCGGGGAGCTGTTTTTT

V gene: TRBV6-5
J gene: TRBJ2-7
clone size: NA
D gene: NA
CDR3 protein: CASSYKAPGSIYEQYF
CDR3 DNA: TGTGCCAGCAGTTACAAAGCGCCAGGGTCTATTTACGAGCAGTACTTC

V gene: TRBV29-1
J gene: TRBJ2-3
clone size: NA
D gene: TRBD1
CDR3 protein: CSVRGRGQADTQYF
CDR3 DNA: TGCAGCGTAAGGGGCAGGGGGCAGGCAGATACGCAGTATTTT

V gene: TRBV10-3
J gene: TRBJ2-3
clone size: NA
D gene: TRBD2
CDR3 protein: CAISGGTSRRTDTQYF
CDR3 DNA: TGTGCCATCAGTGGAGGGACTAGCAGACGCACAGATACGCAGTATTTT

V gene: TRBV10-3
J gene: TRBJ1-4
clone size: NA
D gene: TRBD1
CDR3 protein: CAISDRGGQGDEKLFF
CDR3 DNA: TGTGCCATCAGCGACCGGGGGGGACAGGGTGATGAAAAACTGTTTTTT

V gene: TRBV5-4
J gene: TRBJ2-3
clone size: NA
D gene: NA
CDR3 protein: CASSISGGLTDTQYF
CDR3 DNA: TGTGCCAGCAGCATTAGCGGAGGACTCACAGATACGCAGTATTTT

V gene: TRBV5-1
J gene: TRBJ2-5
clone size: NA
D gene: NA
CDR3 protein: CASREGTGRLYF
CDR3 DNA: TGCGCCAGCAGGGAGGGGACGGGAAGGCTGTACTTC

V gene: TRBV9
J gene: TRBJ2-3
clone size: NA
D gene: TRBD1
CDR3 protein: CASSVVGQGIDTQYF
CDR3 DNA: TGTGCCAGCAGCGTGGTGGGACAGGGGATAGATACGCAGTATTTT

V gene: TRBV2
J gene: TRBJ2-2
clone size: NA
D gene: TRBD2
CDR3 protein: CASRDSSGSTGELFF
CDR3 DNA: TGTGCCAGCAGGGATTCTAGCGGGAGTACCGGGGAGCTGTTTTTT

V gene: TRBV9
J gene: TRBJ2-2
clone size: NA
D gene: NA
CDR3 protein: CASSVQGGPGTGELFF
CDR3 DNA: TGTGCCAGCAGCGTGCAAGGAGGGCCGGGCACCGGGGAGCTGTTTTTT

V gene: TRBV5-4
J gene: TRBJ2-3
clone size: NA
D gene: NA
CDR3 protein: CASSEDYLPTDTQYF
CDR3 DNA: TGTGCCAGCAGCGAGGACTACCTACCCACAGATACGCAGTATTTT

V gene: TRBV29-1
J gene: TRBJ1-2
clone size: NA
D gene: NA
CDR3 protein: CSVEGGTDYGYTF
CDR3 DNA: TGCAGCGTTGAGGGAGGGACGGACTATGGCTACACCTTC

V gene: TRBV9
J gene: TRBJ2-2
clone size: NA
D gene: TRBD2
CDR3 protein: CASSPPGGENGELFF
CDR3 DNA: TGTGCCAGCAGCCCCCCGGGGGGGGAGAACGGGGAGCTGTTTTTT